This T cell receptor (beta chain) was documented in a study of T cells after posttransplantation cyclophosphamide. Study outcomes and limitations: TRB clonality was highly associated with recipient CMV seropositivity and reactivation. Donor CD8+ memory clones often dominated recipient blood repertoires at later times. Blood and skin or GI T cell repertoires showed limited TRB overlap.

Sampled 1 year posttransplant, controls received myeloablative marrow transplants, methotrexate and a calcineurin inhibitor. The method was immunoSEQ multiplex PCR; TCRdb's version includes in-frame clones alone and lacks a portion of them. This sample has around 4,800 clones, with 82% found just once. The CDR3 loop spans 11 amino acids. Looked up from germline, CDR1 is ENHRY and CDR2 is SYGVKD. V gave up 4 bases and J gave up 5 bases, with 6 bases separating them. Points on this clone: Its antigen is as yet unknown.

This clonotype was sampled from a male patient between 40 and 50 years old who received an allogeneic stem cell transplant from an unrelated donor, was CMV-positive, and had chronic GVHD only. Some T cells may be graft donor cells. This chain joins TRBV10-3 and TRBJ2-7, with D possibly TRBD2 on 5 matching bases. The sample consisted of PBMCs, taken after an allogeneic stem cell transplant with a calcineurin inhibitor and methotrexate. CDR3 DNA sequence: TGTGCCATCAGTGTGCGGGACGAGCAGTACTTC. This encodes CAISVRDEQYF.